A selection of T cell receptor beta chains follows, all from one sample in a study of blood T cell repertoires in COVID-19. Assay used: immunoSEQ multiplex PCR; TCRdb lists only in-frame clones, some missing. The sample has over 75,000 clones, 60% to 85% seen once. Sequenced input: peripheral blood. All receptors come from a human donor in a cohort sampled during active COVID-19. Each CDR3 is given with its conserved first and last residue. Each record gives: D gene, V gene, clone size, J gene, CDR3 DNA, CDR3 protein. The D gene is left open where the match is weak. Rows give clone size only sometimes, using once, few, many, or a class for an expanded clone.

>TRBD1|TRBV7-9|.|TRBJ1-1
TGTGCCAGCAGCGGTTGGAAGGACAGGAGTTCAGAAGCTTTCTTT
CASSGWKDRSSEAFF
>.|TRBV30|.|TRBJ2-3
TGTGCCTGGAGTCCCACAGCGACAGGCACAGATACGCAGTATTTT
CAWSPTATGTDTQYF
>TRBD1|TRBV30|.|TRBJ2-5
TGTGCCTGGGGACAGGGAAGTCTCGAGACCCAGTACTTC
CAWGQGSLETQYF
>.|TRBV6-6|.|TRBJ1-6
TGTGCCAGCAGCCGAACGGACGGGAGCTCCTATAATTCACCCCTCCACTTT
CASSRTDGSSYNSPLHF
>.|TRBV7-3|.|TRBJ1-5
TGTGCCAGCAGCTTAACGGACACCCAGGATGGCAATCAGCCCCAGCATTTT
CASSLTDTQDGNQPQHF
>.|TRBV19|.|TRBJ2-1
TGTGCCAGTAGTACGAAAGGGGTGAGCTCCTACAATGAGCAGTTCTTC
CASSTKGVSSYNEQFF
>TRBD1|TRBV6-5|.|TRBJ1-4
TGTGCCAGCAGTTACCGCCGCAGGGGGCTGGGAGAAAAACTGTTTTTT
CASSYRRRGLGEKLFF
>.|TRBV28|.|TRBJ1-1
TGTGCCAGCAGTGATCCCTCGGACACTGAAGCTTTCTTT
CASSDPSDTEAFF
>.|TRBV4-3|.|TRBJ1-1
TGCGCCAGCAGCCAAGATCAGGACAGTATGAACACTGAAGCTTTCTTT
CASSQDQDSMNTEAFF
>TRBD1|TRBV2|.|TRBJ2-5
TGTGCCAGCAGTGTCTCAGGGGGCGGAGAGACCCAGTACTTC
CASSVSGGGETQYF
>.|TRBV30|.|TRBJ2-2
TGTGCCTGGTCCCGGGACAAGGGGAACACCGGGGAGCTGTTTTTT
CAWSRDKGNTGELFF
>.|TRBV4-1|large|TRBJ2-1
TGCGCCAGCAGCGTCTCAGGGATGTCCCTACAGAATGAGCAGTTCTTC
CASSVSGMSLQNEQFF
>.|TRBV10-1|.|TRBJ1-2
TGCGCCAGCGGAGATGGATTTGGCTACACCTTC
CASGDGFGYTF
>TRBD2|TRBV6-2/TRBV6-3|.|TRBJ2-1
TGTGCCAGCAGTTCTGGACTAGCGGAGCAGTTCTTC
CASSSGLAEQFF
>TRBD2|TRBV7-9|.|TRBJ2-1
TGTGCCAGCAGCCCGAGGACTAGCGGGGGTAGCTCCTACAATGAGCAGTTCTTC
CASSPRTSGGSSYNEQFF
>TRBD2|TRBV6-1|.|TRBJ2-3
TGTGCCAGCAGTGTAACCTTAGCGGGGGGAGGATCAGATACGCAGTATTTT
CASSVTLAGGGSDTQYF
>.|TRBV7-3|.|TRBJ2-2
TGTGCCAGCAGCCCAGGGACCGGGGAGCTGTTTTTT
CASSPGTGELFF
>.|TRBV6-5|.|TRBJ1-3
TGTGCCAGCAGTTATTCCTATCGCTCTGGAAACACCATATATTTT
CASSYSYRSGNTIYF
>.|TRBV7-9|.|TRBJ2-7
TGTGCCAGCAGCCAAGTGAAAGTCATGTCGGCAGGACTCTCCTACGAGCAGTACTTC
CASSQVKVMSAGLSYEQYF
>.|TRBV11-3|.|TRBJ2-3
TGTGCCAGCAGCCTAACCACTAGCACAGATACGCAGTATTTT
CASSLTTSTDTQYF
>.|TRBV19|once|TRBJ2-7
TGTGCCAGTAGTCTGACGGGAAACGAGCAGTACTTC
CASSLTGNEQYF
>.|TRBV4-3|.|TRBJ2-1
TGCGCCAGCAGCCAAGGACTCGACGTCGGCAATGAGCAGTTCTTC
CASSQGLDVGNEQFF
>.|TRBV5-1|.|TRBJ2-5
TGCGCCAGCAGCCTGTACCAAGAGACCCAGTACTTC
CASSLYQETQYF
>.|TRBV4-1|few|TRBJ1-3
TGCGCCAGCAGCCACCCACAGGGTGGAGGTGGAAACACCATATATTTT
CASSHPQGGGGNTIYF
>TRBD1|TRBV28|.|TRBJ1-2
TGTGCCAGCAGTCCTAGGACAGGGTCGTGGGTTGATGGCTACACCTTC
CASSPRTGSWVDGYTF